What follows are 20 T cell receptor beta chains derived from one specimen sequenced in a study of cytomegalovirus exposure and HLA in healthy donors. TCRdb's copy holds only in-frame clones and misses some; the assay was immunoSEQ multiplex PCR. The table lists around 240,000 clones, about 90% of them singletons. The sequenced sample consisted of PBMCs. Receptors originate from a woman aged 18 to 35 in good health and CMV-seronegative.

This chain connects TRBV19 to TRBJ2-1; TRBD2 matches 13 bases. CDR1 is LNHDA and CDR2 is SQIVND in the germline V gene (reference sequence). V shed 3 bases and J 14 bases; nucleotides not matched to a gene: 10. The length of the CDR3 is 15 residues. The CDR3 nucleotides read TGTGCCAGTAGTATGGCACTAGCGGGGGGGGCATCTAAGTTCTTC. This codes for CASSMALAGGASKFF. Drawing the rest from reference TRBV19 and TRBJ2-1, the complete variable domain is DGGITQSPKYLFRKEGQNVTLSCEQNLNHDAMYWYRQDPGQGLRLIYYSQIVNDFQKGDIAEGYSVSREKKESFPLTVTSAQKNPTAFYLCASSMALAGGASKFFGPGTRLTVL.

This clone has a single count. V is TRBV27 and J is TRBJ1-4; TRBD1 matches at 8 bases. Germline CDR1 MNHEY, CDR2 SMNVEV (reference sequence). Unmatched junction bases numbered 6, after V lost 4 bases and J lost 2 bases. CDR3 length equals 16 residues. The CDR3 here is CASSWTGKVTNEKLFF. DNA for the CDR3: TGTGCCAGCAGTTGGACAGGGAAGGTTACTAATGAAAAACTGTTTTTT.

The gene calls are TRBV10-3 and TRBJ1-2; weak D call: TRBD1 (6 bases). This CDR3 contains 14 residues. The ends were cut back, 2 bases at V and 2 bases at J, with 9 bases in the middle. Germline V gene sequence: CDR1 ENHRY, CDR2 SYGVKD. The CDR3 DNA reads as TGTGCCATCAGTGAGAAGGGGGACAACTATGGCTACACCTTC. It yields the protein CAISEKGDNYGYTF.

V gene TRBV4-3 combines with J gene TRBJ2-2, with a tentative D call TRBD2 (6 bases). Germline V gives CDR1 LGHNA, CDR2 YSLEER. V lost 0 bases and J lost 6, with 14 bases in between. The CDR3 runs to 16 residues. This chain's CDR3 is CASSQDSGGAPGELFF. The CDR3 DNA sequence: TGCGCCAGCAGCCAAGATTCGGGCGGGGCCCCCGGGGAGCTGTTTTTT.

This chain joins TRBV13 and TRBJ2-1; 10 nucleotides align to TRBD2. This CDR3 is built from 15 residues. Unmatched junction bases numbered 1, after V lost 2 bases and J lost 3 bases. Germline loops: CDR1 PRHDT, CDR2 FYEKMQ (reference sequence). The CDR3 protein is CASSLTSGVYNEQFF. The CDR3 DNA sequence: TGTGCCAGCAGCTTAACTAGCGGGGTCTACAATGAGCAGTTCTTC.

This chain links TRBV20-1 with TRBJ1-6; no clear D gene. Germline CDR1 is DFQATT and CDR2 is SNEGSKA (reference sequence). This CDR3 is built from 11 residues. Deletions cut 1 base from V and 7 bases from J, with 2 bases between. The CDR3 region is CSARANSPLHF. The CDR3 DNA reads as TGCAGTGCTAGAGCGAATTCACCCCTCCACTTT.

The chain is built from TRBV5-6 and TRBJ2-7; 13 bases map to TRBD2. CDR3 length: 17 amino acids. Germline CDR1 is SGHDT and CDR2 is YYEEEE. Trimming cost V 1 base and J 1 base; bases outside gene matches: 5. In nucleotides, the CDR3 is TGTGCCAGCAGCTTGATAGTGGGACTAGCGGGGTCCTACGAGCAGTACTTC. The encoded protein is CASSLIVGLAGSYEQYF.

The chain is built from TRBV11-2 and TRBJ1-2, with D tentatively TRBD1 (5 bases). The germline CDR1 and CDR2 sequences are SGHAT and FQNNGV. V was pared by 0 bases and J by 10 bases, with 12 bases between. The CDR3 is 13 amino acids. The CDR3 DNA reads TGTGCCAGCAGCTTAGAAGGGGTGCTCGCCTACACCTTC. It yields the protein CASSLEGVLAYTF. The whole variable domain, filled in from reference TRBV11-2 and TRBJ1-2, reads EAGVAQSPRYKIIEKRQSVAFWCNPISGHATLYWYQQILGQGPKLLIQFQNNGVVDDSQLPKDRFSAERLKGVDSTLKIQPAKLEDSAVYLCASSLEGVLAYTFGSGTRLTVV.

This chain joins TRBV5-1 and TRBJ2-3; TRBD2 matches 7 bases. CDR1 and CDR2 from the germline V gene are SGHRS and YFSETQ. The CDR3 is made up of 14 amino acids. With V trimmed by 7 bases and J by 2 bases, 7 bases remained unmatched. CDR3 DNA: TGCGCCAGCGGAAAAGCGGGGATCACAGATACGCAGTATTTT. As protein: CASGKAGITDTQYF.

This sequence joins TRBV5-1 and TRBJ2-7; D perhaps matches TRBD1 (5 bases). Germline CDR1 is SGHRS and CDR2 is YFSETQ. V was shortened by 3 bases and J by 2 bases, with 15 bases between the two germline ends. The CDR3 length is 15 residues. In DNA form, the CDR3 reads TGCGCCAGCAGCTCCGGACATGCTCAACCCTACGAGCAGTACTTC. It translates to CASSSGHAQPYEQYF.

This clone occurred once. The CDR3 DNA sequence: TGCGCCAGCAGCTTGGCCGGGGGACGGAGCACAGATACGCAGTATTTT. Residues: CASSLAGGRSTDTQYF. The chain employs TRBV5-1 and TRBJ2-3; D might be TRBD2 (6 bases). Deletions cut 0 bases from V and 0 bases from J, with 11 bases between. The CDR3 is 16 residues long. CDR1 and CDR2 (germline): SGHRS, YFSETQ.

The CDR3 DNA reads TGTGCCAGTAGTCTACAGGGGCGGGCCGGGGAGCTGTTTTTT. Its translation: CASSLQGRAGELFF. The chain uses TRBV19 and TRBJ2-2; TRBD1 matches 7 bases. The CDR3 contains 14 residues. The ends lost 5 bases at V and 6 bases at J; junction bases unmatched: 6. The germline V gene has CDR1 LNHDA and CDR2 SQIVND (reference sequence).

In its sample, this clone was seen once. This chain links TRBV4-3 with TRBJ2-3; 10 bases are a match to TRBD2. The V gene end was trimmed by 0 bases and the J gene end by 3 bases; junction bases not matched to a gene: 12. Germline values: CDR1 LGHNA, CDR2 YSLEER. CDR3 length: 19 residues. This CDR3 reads CASSQDLSSGGGATDTQYF. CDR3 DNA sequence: TGCGCCAGCAGCCAAGATTTGTCTAGCGGGGGTGGAGCAACAGATACGCAGTATTTT.

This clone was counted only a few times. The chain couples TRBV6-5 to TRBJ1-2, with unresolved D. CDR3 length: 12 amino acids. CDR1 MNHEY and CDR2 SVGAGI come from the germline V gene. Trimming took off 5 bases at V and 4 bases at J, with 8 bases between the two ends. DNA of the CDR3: TGTGCCAGCAGTGGGAGTACCTATGGCTACACCTTC. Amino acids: CASSGSTYGYTF.

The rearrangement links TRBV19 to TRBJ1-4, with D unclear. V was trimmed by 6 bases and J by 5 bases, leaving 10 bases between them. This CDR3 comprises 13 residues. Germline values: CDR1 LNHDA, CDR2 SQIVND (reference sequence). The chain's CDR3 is CASRRGRNEKLFF. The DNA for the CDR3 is TGTGCCAGTAGACGGGGTCGGAATGAAAAACTGTTTTTT.

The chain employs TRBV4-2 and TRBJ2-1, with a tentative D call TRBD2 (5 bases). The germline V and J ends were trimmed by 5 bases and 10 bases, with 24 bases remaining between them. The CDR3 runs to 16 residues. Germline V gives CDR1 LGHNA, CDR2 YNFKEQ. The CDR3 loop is CASSVRRRKSGVEQFF. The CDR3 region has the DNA TGTGCCAGCAGCGTACGGAGGAGAAAGTCAGGTGTGGAGCAGTTCTTC.

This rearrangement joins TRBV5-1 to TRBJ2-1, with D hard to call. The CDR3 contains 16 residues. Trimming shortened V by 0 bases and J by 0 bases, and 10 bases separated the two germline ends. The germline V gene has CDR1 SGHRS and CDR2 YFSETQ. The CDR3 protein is CASSLDGGGSYNEQFF. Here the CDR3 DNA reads TGCGCCAGCAGCTTGGATGGCGGCGGCTCCTACAATGAGCAGTTCTTC.

The CDR3 spells CASSDGINYGYTF. The CDR3 DNA reads as TGTGCCAGCAGCGACGGGATTAACTATGGCTACACCTTC. V usage is TRBV7-9 and J usage is TRBJ1-2, with D unclear. Per the germline V gene, CDR1 is SEHNR and CDR2 is FQNEAQ (reference sequence). CDR3 length: 13 amino acids. Trimming stripped 5 bases from V and 1 base from J, with 8 bases between.

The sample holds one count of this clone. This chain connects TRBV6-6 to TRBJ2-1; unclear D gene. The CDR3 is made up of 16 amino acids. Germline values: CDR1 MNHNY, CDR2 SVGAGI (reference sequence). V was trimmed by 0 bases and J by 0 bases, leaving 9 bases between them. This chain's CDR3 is CASSYSLPSSYNEQFF. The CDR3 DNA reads TGTGCCAGCAGTTACTCGCTCCCGAGCTCCTACAATGAGCAGTTCTTC.

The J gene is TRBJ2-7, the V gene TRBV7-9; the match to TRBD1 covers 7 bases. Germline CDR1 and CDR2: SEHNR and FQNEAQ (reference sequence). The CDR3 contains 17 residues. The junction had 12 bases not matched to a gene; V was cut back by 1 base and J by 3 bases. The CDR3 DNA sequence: TGTGCCAGCAGCTTAGTAGTAAACAGGGGATATTTCTACGAGCAGTACGTC. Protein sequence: CASSLVVNRGYFYEQYV.